This T cell receptor beta chain was profiled in a study of blood T cell repertoires in COVID-19. About the study: Samples came from the United States, Italy and Spain, spanning acute and convalescent COVID-19. PBMCs, B-cell-depleted T cells, or T cells were the source of the cDNA or gDNA that made up the material.

The CDR3 contains 17 residues. In germline, CDR1 is LGHDT, CDR2 YNNKEL (reference sequence). Unmatched junction bases numbered 10, after V lost 5 bases and J lost 3 bases. Authors' data handling: Researchers report that nucleated cell counts were estimated from reference gene primer amplification. This table comes from immunoSEQ multiplex PCR, and its TCRdb copy is limited to in-frame clones, with some not included. V, J and clone size derive from that table, while D and trimming were established from the DNA sequence. The sample has around 65,000 clones; roughly 82% are singletons. Ten or more counts support this clone.

The sample consisted of peripheral blood. The chain recombines TRBV3-1 (or the pseudogene TRBV3-2) with TRBJ1-3, with 10 bases aligning to TRBD1. This TCR came from an older man with active COVID-19. CDR3: CASSATGTGVLGNTIYF. The CDR3 nucleotides read TGTGCCAGCAGCGCAACCGGGACAGGGGTTCTTGGAAACACCATATATTTT.